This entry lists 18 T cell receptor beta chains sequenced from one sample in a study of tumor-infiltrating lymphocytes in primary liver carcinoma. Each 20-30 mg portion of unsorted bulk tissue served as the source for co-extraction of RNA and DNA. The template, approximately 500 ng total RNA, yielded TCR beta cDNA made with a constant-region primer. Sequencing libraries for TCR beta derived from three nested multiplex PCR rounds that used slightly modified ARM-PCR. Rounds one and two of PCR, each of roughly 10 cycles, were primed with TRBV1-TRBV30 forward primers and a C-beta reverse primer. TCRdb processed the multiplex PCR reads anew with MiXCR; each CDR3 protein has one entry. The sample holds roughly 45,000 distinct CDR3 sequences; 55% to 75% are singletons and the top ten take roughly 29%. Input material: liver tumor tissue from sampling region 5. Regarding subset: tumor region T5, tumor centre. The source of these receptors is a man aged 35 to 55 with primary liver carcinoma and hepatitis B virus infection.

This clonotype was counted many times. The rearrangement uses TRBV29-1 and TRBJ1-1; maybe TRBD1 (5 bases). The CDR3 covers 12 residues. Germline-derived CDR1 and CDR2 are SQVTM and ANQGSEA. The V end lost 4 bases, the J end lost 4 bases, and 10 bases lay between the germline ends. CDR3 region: CSVGKGSTEAFF. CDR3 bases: TGCAGCGTTGGGAAGGGGAGCACTGAAGCTTTCTTT.

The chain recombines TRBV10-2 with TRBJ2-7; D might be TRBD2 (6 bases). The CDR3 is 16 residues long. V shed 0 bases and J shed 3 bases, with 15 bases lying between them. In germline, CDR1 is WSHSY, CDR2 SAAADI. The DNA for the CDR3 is TGCGCCAGCAGTGAGTCCGTACCGGGGGAAATCTACGAGCAGTACTTC. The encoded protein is CASSESVPGEIYEQYF.

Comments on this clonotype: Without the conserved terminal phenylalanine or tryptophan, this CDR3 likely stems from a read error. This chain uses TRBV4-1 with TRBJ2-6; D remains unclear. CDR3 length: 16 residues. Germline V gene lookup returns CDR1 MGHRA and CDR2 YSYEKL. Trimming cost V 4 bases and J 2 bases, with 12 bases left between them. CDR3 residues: CASSREAGTGANVLTS. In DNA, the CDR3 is TGCGCCAGCAGCCGAGAAGCAGGAACTGGGGCCAACGTCCTGACTTCC.

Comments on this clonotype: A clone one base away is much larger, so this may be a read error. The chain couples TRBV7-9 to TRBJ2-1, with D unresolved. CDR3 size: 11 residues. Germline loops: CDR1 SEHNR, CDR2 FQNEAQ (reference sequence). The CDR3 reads CASGLYNEQFF. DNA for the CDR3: TGTGCCAGCGGCTTATATAATGAGCAGTTCTTC.

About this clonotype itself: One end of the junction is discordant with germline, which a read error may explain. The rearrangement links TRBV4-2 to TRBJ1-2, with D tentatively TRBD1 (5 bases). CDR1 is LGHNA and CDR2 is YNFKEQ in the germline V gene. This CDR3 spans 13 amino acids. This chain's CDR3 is CAGSETANYGYAF. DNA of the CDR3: TGTGCCGGCAGCGAGACAGCTAACTATGGCTACGCCTTC.

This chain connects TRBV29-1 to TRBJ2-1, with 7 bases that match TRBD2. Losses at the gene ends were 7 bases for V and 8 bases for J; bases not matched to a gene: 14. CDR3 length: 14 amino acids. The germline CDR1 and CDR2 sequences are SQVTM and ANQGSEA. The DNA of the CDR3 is TGCAGCGCTGGGGGGGGACTGAATTACGATGAGCAGTTCTTC. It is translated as CSAGGGLNYDEQFF.

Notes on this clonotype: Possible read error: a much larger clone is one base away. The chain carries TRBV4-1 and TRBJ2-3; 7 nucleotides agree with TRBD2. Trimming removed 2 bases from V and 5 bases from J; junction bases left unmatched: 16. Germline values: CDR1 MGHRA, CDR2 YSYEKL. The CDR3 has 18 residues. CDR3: CASSQIELVGGPGDTQYF. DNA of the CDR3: TGCGCCAGCAGCCAAATCGAACTAGTGGGAGGGCCAGGAGATACGCAGTATTTT.

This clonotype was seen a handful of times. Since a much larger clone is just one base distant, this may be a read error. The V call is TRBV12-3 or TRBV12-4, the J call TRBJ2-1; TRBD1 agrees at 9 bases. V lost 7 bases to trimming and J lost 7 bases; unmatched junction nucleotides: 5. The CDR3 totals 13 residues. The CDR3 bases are TGTGCCAGCAATTCGACAGGGGGGAATGAGCAGTTCTTC. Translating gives CASNSTGGNEQFF.

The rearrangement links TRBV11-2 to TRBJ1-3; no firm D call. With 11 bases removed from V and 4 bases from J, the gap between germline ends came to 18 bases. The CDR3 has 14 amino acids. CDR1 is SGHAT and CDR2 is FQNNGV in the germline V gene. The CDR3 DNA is TGTGCCGGGAGCCCCTCGATAGGAGGAAACACCATATATTTT. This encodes CAGSPSIGGNTIYF. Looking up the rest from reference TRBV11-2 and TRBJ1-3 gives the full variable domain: EAGVAQSPRYKIIEKRQSVAFWCNPISGHATLYWYQQILGQGPKLLIQFQNNGVVDDSQLPKDRFSAERLKGVDSTLKIQPAKLEDSAVYLCAGSPSIGGNTIYFGEGSWLTVV.

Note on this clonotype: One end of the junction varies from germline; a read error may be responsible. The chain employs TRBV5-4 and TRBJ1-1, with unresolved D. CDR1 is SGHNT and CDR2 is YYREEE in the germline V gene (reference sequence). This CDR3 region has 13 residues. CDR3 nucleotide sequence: TGTACCAGCAGCTTGGACTACAACACTGAAGCTTTCTTT. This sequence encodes CTSSLDYNTEAFF.

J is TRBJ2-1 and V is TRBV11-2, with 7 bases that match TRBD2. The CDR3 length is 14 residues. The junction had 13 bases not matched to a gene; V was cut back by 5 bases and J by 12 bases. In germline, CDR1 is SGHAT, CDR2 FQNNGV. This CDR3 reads CASSLGGPYNRQFF. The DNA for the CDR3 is TGTGCCAGCAGCCTGGGAGGGCCGTACAATAGGCAGTTCTTC.

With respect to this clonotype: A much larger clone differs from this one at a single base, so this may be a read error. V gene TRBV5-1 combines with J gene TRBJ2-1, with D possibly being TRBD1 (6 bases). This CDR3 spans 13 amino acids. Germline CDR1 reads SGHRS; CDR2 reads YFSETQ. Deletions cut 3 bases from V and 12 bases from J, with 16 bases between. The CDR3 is CASSSDTGLRQFF. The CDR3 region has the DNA TGCGCCAGCAGCTCAGATACAGGGCTGCGGCAGTTCTTC.

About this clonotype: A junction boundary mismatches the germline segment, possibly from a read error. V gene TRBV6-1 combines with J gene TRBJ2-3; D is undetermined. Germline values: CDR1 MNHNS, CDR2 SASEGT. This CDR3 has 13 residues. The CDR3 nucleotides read TGTGTCAGCAGTGGTCTTTCCACAGATACGCAGTATTTT. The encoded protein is CVSSGLSTDTQYF.

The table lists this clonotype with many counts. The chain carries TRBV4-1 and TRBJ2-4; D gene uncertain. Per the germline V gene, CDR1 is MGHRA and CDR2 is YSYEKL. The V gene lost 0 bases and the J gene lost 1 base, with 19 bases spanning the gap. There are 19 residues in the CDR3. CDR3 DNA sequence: TGCGCCAGCAGCCAAGAGCCCCCTCAAAACGAAGGGGCCAAAAACATTCAGTACTTC. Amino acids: CASSQEPPQNEGAKNIQYF.

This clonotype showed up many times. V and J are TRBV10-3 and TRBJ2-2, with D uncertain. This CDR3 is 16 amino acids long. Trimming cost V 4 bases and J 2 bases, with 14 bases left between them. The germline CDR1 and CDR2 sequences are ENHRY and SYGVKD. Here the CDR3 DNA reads TGTGCCATCAGTGGATCGACCCCTACTAACACCGGGGAGCTGTTTTTT. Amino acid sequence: CAISGSTPTNTGELFF.

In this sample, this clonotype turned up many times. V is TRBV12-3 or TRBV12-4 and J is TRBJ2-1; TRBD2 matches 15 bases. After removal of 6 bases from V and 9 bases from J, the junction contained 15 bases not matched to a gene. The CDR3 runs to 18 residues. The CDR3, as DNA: TGTGCCAGCAGCGGACTAGCGGGAGGGCCGGGGCGTCTTCTTGAGCAGTTCTTC. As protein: CASSGLAGGPGRLLEQFF.

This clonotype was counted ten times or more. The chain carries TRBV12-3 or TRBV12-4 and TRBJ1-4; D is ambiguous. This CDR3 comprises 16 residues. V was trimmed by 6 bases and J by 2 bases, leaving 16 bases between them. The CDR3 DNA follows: TGTGCCAGCAGCCGAGGTGGACCGGCGACTAATGAAAAACTGTTTTTT. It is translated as CASSRGGPATNEKLFF.

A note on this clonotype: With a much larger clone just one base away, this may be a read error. CDR3 amino acids: CSTEADDLSSYNEQFF. The CDR3 nucleotides are TGCAGTACTGAAGCCGATGACTTGAGCTCCTACAATGAGCAGTTCTTC. V usage is TRBV20-1 and J usage is TRBJ2-1, with unresolved D. The CDR3 consists of 16 residues. V shed 8 bases and J shed 0 bases, with 20 bases lying between them. The germline CDR1 and CDR2 sequences are DFQATT and SNEGSKA (reference sequence).